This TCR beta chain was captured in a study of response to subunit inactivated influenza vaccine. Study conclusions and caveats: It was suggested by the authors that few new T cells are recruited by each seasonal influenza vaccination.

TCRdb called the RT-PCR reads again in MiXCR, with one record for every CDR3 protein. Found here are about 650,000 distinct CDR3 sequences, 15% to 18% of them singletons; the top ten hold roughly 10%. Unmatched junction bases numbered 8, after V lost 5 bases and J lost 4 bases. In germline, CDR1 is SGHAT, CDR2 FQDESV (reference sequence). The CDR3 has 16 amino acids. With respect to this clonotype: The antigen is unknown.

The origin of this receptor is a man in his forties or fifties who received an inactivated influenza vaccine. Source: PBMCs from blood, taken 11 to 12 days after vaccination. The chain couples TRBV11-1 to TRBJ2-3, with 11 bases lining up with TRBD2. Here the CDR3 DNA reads TGTGCCAGCAGCCCCCGACTAGCGGGACTCTCAGATACGCAGTATTTT. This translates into CASSPRLAGLSDTQYF.